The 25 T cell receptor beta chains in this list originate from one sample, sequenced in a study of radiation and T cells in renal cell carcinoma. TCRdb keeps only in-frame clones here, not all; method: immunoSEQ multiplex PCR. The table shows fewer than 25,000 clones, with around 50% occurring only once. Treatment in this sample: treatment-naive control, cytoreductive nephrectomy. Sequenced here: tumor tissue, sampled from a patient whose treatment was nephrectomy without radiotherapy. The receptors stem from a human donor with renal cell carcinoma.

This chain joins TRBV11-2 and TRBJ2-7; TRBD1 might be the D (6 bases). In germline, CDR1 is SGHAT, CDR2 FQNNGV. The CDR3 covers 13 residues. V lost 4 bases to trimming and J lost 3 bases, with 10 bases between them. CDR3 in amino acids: CASSSTGNYEQYF. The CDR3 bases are TGTGCCAGCAGCTCTACAGGGAACTACGAGCAGTACTTC.

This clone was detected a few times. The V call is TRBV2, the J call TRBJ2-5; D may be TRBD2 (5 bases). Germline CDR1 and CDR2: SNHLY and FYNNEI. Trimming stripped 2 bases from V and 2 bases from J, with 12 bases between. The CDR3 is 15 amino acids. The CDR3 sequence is CASSERGTLQETQYF. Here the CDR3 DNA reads TGTGCCAGCAGTGAACGGGGAACGTTACAAGAGACCCAGTACTTC.

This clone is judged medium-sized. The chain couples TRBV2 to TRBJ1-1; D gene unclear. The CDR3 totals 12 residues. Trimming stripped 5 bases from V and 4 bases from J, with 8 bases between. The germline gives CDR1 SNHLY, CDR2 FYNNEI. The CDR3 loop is CASSFSGTEAFF. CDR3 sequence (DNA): TGTGCCAGCAGTTTCTCGGGCACTGAAGCTTTCTTT.

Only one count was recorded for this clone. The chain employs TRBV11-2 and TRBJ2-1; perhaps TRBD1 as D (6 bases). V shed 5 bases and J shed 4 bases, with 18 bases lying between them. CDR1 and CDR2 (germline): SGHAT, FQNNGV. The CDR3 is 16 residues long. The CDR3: CASSQITGSEYNEQFF. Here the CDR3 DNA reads TGTGCCAGCAGCCAGATCACAGGGTCCGAGTACAATGAGCAGTTCTTC.

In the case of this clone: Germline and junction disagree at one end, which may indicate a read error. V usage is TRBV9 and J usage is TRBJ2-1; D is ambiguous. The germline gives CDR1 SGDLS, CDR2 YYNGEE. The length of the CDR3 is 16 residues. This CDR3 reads CASSVYDFPSSNEQFF. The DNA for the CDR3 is TGTGCCAGCAGCGTTTACGACTTCCCCTCCTCCAATGAGCAGTTCTTC.

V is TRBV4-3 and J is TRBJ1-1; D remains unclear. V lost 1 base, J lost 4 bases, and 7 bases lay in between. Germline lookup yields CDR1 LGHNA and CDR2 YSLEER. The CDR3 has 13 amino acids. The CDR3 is CASSQVASTEAFF. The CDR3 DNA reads TGCGCCAGCAGCCAAGTCGCCAGCACTGAAGCTTTCTTT.

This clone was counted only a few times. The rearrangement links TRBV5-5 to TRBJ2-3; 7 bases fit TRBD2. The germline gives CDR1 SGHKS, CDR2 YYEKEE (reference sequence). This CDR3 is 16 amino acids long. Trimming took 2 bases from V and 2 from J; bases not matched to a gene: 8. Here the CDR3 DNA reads TGTGCCAGCAGCTTCGCTGGAGCGGGGTACACAGATACGCAGTATTTT. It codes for CASSFAGAGYTDTQYF.

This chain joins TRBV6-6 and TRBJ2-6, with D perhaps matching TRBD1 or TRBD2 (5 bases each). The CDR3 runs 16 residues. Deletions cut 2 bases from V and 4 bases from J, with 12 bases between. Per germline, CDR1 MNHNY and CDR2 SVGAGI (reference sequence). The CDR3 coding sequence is TGTGCCAGCAGTTACCCCCTCGGGGCCGGGGCCAACGTCCTGACTTTC. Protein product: CASSYPLGAGANVLTF.

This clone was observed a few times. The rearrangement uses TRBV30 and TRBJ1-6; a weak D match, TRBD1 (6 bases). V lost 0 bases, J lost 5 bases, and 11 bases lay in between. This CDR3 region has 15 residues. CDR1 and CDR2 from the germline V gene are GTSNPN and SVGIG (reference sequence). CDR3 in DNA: TGTGCCTGGAGTGTCACAGGGACCAATAATTCACCCCTCCACTTT. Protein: CAWSVTGTNNSPLHF.

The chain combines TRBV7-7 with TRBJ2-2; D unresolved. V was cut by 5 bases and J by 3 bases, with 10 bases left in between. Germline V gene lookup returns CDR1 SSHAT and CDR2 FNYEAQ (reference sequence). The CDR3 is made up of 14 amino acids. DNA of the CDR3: TGTGCCAGCAGCATTAGTAGAGACACCGGGGAGCTGTTTTTT. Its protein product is CASSISRDTGELFF.

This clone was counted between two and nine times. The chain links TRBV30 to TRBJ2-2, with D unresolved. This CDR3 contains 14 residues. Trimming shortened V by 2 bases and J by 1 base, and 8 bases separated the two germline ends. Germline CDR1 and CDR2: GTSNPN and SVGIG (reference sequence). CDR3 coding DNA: TGTGCCTGGAGTTGGATCGGGAACACCGGGGAGCTGTTTTTT. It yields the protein CAWSWIGNTGELFF.

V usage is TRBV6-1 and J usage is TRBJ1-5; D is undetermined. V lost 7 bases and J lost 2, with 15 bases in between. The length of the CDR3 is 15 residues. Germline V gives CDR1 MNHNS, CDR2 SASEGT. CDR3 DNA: TGTGCCAGCAAGGAAAGGACTGGGGGCAATCAGCCCCAGCATTTT. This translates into CASKERTGGNQPQHF.

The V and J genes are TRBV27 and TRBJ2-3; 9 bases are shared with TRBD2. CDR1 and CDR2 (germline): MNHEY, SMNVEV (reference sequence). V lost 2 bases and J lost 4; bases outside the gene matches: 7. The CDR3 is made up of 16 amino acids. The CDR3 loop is CASSLRAGGLADTQYF. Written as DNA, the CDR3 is TGTGCCAGCAGTTTACGAGCGGGGGGTCTAGCAGATACGCAGTATTTT.

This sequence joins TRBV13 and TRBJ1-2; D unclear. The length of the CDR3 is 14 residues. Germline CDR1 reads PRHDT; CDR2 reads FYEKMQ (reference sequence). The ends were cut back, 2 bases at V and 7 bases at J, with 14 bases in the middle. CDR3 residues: CASSLRYRAGGYTF. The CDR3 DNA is TGTGCCAGCAGCTTACGGTACCGAGCCGGTGGCTACACCTTC.

Here the CDR3 DNA reads TGTGCCAGCAGGGACCGGACGGGGAATGAAAAACTGTTTTTT. This sequence encodes CASRDRTGNEKLFF. This sequence joins TRBV2 and TRBJ1-4; D call uncertain. The CDR3 covers 14 residues. Per germline, CDR1 SNHLY and CDR2 FYNNEI. V was shortened by 6 bases and J by 5 bases, with 13 bases between the two germline ends. The full variable domain, its missing parts supplied by reference TRBV2 and TRBJ1-4, is EPEVTQTPSHQVTQMGQEVILRCVPISNHLYFYWYRQILGQKVEFLVSFYNNEISEKSEIFDDQFSVERPDGSNFTLKIRSTKLEDSAMYFCASRDRTGNEKLFFGSGTQLSVL.

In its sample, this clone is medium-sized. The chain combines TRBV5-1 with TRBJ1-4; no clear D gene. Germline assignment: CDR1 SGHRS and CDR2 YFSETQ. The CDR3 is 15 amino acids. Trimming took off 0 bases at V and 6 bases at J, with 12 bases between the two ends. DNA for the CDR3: TGCGCCAGCAGCTTGGACATCCGCCCCTATGAAAAACTGTTTTTT. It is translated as CASSLDIRPYEKLFF.

DNA for the CDR3: TGTGCCAGCAGCTCGACAGGGGGCAGGGAGACCCAGTACTTC. Translated: CASSSTGGRETQYF. The genes are TRBV5-5 and TRBJ2-5; 10 bases align to TRBD1. Germline loops: CDR1 SGHKS, CDR2 YYEKEE (reference sequence). With V trimmed by 3 bases and J by 5 bases, 4 bases remained unmatched. The CDR3 runs to 14 residues.

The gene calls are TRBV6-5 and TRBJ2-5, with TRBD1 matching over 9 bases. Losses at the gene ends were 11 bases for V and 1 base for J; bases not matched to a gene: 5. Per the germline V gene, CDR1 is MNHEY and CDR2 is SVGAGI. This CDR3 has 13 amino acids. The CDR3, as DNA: TGTGCCGTCCGGGACAGGGCCCAAGAGACCCAGTACTTC. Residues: CAVRDRAQETQYF.

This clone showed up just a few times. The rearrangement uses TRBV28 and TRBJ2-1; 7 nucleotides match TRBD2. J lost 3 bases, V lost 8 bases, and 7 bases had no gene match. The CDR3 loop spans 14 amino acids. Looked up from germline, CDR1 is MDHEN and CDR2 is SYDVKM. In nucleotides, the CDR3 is TGTGCCAGCCGGGCGCGGGGGAGCTACAATGAGCAGTTCTTC. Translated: CASRARGSYNEQFF. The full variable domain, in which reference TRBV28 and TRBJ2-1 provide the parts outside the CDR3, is DVKVTQSSRYLVKRTGEKVFLECVQDMDHENMFWYRQDPGLGLRLIYFSYDVKMKEKGDIPEGYSVSREKKERFSLILESASTNQTSMYLCASRARGSYNEQFFGPGTRLTVL.

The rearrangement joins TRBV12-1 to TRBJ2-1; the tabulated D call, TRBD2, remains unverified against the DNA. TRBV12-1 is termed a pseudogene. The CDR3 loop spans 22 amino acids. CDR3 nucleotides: TGTGCCAGCAGCCACTGGACTAGCGGGGCCCCGCGTAGGGTCCTAGGCTACAATGAGCAGTTCTTC. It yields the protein CASSHWTSGAPRRVLGYNEQFF.

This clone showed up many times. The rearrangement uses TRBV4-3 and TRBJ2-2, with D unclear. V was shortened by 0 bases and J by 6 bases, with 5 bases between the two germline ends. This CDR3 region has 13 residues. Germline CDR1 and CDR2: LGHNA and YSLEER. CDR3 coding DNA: TGCGCCAGCAGCCAAGATGTGGCCGGGGAGCTGTTTTTT. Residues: CASSQDVAGELFF.

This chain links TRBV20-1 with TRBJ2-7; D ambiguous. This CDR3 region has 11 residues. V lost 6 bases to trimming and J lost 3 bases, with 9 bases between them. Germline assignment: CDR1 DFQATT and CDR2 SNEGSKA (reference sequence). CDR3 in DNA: TGCAGTGCAAATAGGGACTACGAGCAGTACTTC. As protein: CSANRDYEQYF.

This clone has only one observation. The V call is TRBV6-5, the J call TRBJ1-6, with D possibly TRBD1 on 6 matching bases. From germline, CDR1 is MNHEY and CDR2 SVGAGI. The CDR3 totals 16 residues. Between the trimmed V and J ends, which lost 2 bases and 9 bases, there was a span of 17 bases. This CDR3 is CASSYTGRGIRSPLHF. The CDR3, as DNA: TGTGCCAGCAGTTACACGGGCAGGGGAATTCGTTCACCCCTCCACTTT.

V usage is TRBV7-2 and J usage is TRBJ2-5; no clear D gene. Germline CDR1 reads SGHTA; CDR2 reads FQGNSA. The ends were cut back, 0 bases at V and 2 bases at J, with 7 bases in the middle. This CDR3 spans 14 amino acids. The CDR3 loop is CASSLAVRQETQYF. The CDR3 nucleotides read TGTGCCAGCAGCTTAGCGGTCAGGCAAGAGACCCAGTACTTC.

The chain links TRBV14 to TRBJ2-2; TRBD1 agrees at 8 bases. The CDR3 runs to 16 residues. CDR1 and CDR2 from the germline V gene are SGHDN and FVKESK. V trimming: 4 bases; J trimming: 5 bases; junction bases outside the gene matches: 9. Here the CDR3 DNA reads TGTGCCAGCAGCCGCCCAAGACAGGGGTCAACCGGGGAGCTGTTTTTT. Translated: CASSRPRQGSTGELFF. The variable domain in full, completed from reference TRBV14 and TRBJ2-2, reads EAGVTQFPSHSVIEKGQTVTLRCDPISGHDNLYWYRRVMGKEIKFLLHFVKESKQDESGMPNNRFLAERTGGTYSTLKVQPAELEDSGVYFCASSRPRQGSTGELFFGEGSRLTVL.